This paragraph covers one T cell receptor (beta chain) sequence. This sample was taken from a study of blood T cell repertoires in COVID-19. About the research overall: Material from acute and convalescent COVID-19 was sourced from the United States, Italy and Spain. The cDNA or gDNA used as material had been derived from T cells, B-cell-depleted T cells, or PBMCs.

There are 12 residues in the CDR3. J was trimmed by 4 bases and V by 6 bases; bases with no gene match: 1. Germline CDR1 reads MNHEY; CDR2 reads SVGAGI. Original analysis: Amplification of reference gene primers provided the estimated nucleated cell counts. Generated by immunoSEQ multiplex PCR, the TCRdb table keeps only in-frame clones and is missing some. D and trimming were read from the DNA, whereas the V and J calls and clone size are those reported in that table. The repertoire holds 380,000 or so clones, with more than 80% as singletons. The chain combines TRBV6-5 with TRBJ1-1, with 8 bases identical to TRBD1. Sequencing was done on a sample of peripheral blood. This TCR was sampled from a man aged 40-49 years with acute or convalescent COVID-19. CDR3 amino acids: CASRTGGTEAFF. The CDR3 DNA is TGTGCCAGCAGAACAGGGGGCACTGAAGCTTTCTTT.